A selection of T cell receptor beta chains follows, all from one sample in a study of shared clonotypes between healthy human individuals. Repertoires were generated with immunoSEQ multiplex PCR, while TCRdb's copy carries only in-frame clones and drops some. The data hold approximately 2,200,000 clones, with 85% to 95% observed a single time. What was sequenced was naive CD8+ T cells from PBMCs. The origin of the receptors is a man between 18 and 35 years old in good health. Some clones in this sample may be carry-over from other donors' samples. The CDR3 runs from the conserved cysteine through the conserved F or W. D genes are given only for firm matches. Size tells how often a clone was seen (once, few, many) or the class of an expanded clone, and some rows leave it out.

J gene: TRBJ1-5
clone size: .
V gene: TRBV13
CDR3 length: 15
D gene: TRBD1
CDR3 DNA: TGTGCCAGCAGCTTAGGCCGGGACAGGGGGCAGCCCCAGCATTTT
CDR3 protein: CASSLGRDRGQPQHF

J gene: TRBJ1-5
clone size: few
V gene: TRBV4-3
CDR3 length: 15
D gene: .
CDR3 DNA: TGCGCCAGCAGCCAAGTTTGGAAAAGCAATCAGCCCCAGCATTTT
CDR3 protein: CASSQVWKSNQPQHF

J gene: TRBJ2-7
clone size: .
V gene: TRBV6-5
CDR3 length: 11
D gene: .
CDR3 DNA: TGTGCCAGCAGTTGGGGGCAAGTCCTATACTTC
CDR3 protein: CASSWGQVLYF

J gene: TRBJ2-7
clone size: .
V gene: TRBV7-2
CDR3 length: 14
D gene: TRBD2
CDR3 DNA: TGTGCCAGCAGCTTAAACGGGAGGTCCTACGAGCAGTACTTC
CDR3 protein: CASSLNGRSYEQYF

J gene: TRBJ2-1
clone size: .
V gene: TRBV4-1
CDR3 length: 17
D gene: TRBD2
CDR3 DNA: TGCGCCAGCAGCCAAGTGAAGCGGGAGGTTACCTACAATGAGCAGTTCTTC
CDR3 protein: CASSQVKREVTYNEQFF

J gene: TRBJ1-2
clone size: .
V gene: TRBV5-1
CDR3 length: 13
D gene: TRBD1
CDR3 DNA: TGCGCCAGCAGCTGGGGACAGGGGGATGGCTACACCTTC
CDR3 protein: CASSWGQGDGYTF

J gene: TRBJ2-3
clone size: .
V gene: TRBV4-3
CDR3 length: 17
D gene: .
CDR3 DNA: TGCGCCAGCAGCCAAGAAGTAGAATGGGACCCGAGGGATACGCAGTATTTT
CDR3 protein: CASSQEVEWDPRDTQYF

J gene: TRBJ2-1
clone size: once
V gene: TRBV10-3
CDR3 length: 13
D gene: .
CDR3 DNA: TGTGCCATCAGTATGACAGGCTACAATGAGCAGTTCTTC
CDR3 protein: CAISMTGYNEQFF

J gene: TRBJ2-2
clone size: few
V gene: TRBV4-2
CDR3 length: 15
D gene: .
CDR3 DNA: TGTGCCAGCAGCACCCGTGAGTCCGACACCGGGGAGCTGTTTTTT
CDR3 protein: CASSTRESDTGELFF

J gene: TRBJ1-1
clone size: .
V gene: TRBV19
CDR3 length: 20
D gene: TRBD1
CDR3 DNA: TGTGCCAGTAGTATAGATCTGGAGACAGGGTGGGGTGTTGTGAACACTGAAGCTTTCTTT
CDR3 protein: CASSIDLETGWGVVNTEAFF

J gene: TRBJ2-7
clone size: .
V gene: TRBV15
CDR3 length: 13
D gene: .
CDR3 DNA: TGTGCCACCAGCAGAGATCAGGGGACCGAGCAGTACTTC
CDR3 protein: CATSRDQGTEQYF

J gene: TRBJ2-1
clone size: .
V gene: TRBV7-9
CDR3 length: 15
D gene: .
CDR3 DNA: TGTGCCAGCCGCCGGCAAGCGGAGGGGTACAATGAGCAGTTCTTC
CDR3 protein: CASRRQAEGYNEQFF

J gene: TRBJ2-3
clone size: .
V gene: TRBV27
CDR3 length: 16
D gene: .
CDR3 DNA: TGTGCCAGCAGTTTATTATTCCGGGGGCCCTCAGATACGCAGTATTTT
CDR3 protein: CASSLLFRGPSDTQYF

J gene: TRBJ1-5
clone size: .
V gene: TRBV14
CDR3 length: 12
D gene: .
CDR3 DNA: TGTGCCAGCAGCCAAGAGAATCAGCCCCAGCATTTT
CDR3 protein: CASSQENQPQHF

J gene: TRBJ2-1
clone size: .
V gene: TRBV4-3
CDR3 length: 15
D gene: TRBD2
CDR3 DNA: TGCGCCAGCAGCCATGGGCCCGCGGGAGCAAATGAGCAGTTCTTC
CDR3 protein: CASSHGPAGANEQFF

J gene: TRBJ1-1
clone size: .
V gene: TRBV9
CDR3 length: 15
D gene: .
CDR3 DNA: TGTGCCAGCAGCGTAGGGGCAGGGATGGTCACTGAAGCTTTCTTT
CDR3 protein: CASSVGAGMVTEAFF

J gene: TRBJ2-2
clone size: .
V gene: TRBV30
CDR3 length: 14
D gene: .
CDR3 DNA: TGTGCCTGGAGCAAGGGGTCGAACACCGGGGAGCTGTTTTTT
CDR3 protein: CAWSKGSNTGELFF

J gene: TRBJ2-5
clone size: .
V gene: TRBV19
CDR3 length: 16
D gene: TRBD1
CDR3 DNA: TGTGCCAGTAGTACTCGGACAGGGATTTACCAAGAGACCCAGTACTTC
CDR3 protein: CASSTRTGIYQETQYF

J gene: TRBJ1-2
clone size: .
V gene: TRBV25-1
CDR3 length: 16
D gene: TRBD1
CDR3 DNA: TGTGCCAGCAGAGGGACAGCTCCCGGAGGGAACTATGGCTACACCTTC
CDR3 protein: CASRGTAPGGNYGYTF

J gene: TRBJ2-7
clone size: .
V gene: TRBV6-5
CDR3 length: 15
D gene: TRBD1
CDR3 DNA: TGTGCCAGCAGTGGAACAGGGGGCGGGTGGTACGAGCAGTACTTC
CDR3 protein: CASSGTGGGWYEQYF

J gene: TRBJ2-3
clone size: .
V gene: TRBV9
CDR3 length: 16
D gene: TRBD2
CDR3 DNA: TGTGCCAGCAGCGCTAGCGGGAGGGCCGGTGGAGATACGCAGTATTTT
CDR3 protein: CASSASGRAGGDTQYF

J gene: TRBJ2-5
clone size: .
V gene: TRBV7-7
CDR3 length: 14
D gene: .
CDR3 DNA: TGTGCCAGCAGCTTGATACGGGGTGGAGAGACCCAGTACTTC
CDR3 protein: CASSLIRGGETQYF

J gene: TRBJ1-2
clone size: .
V gene: TRBV6-1
CDR3 length: 12
D gene: .
CDR3 DNA: TGTGCCAGCAGCCAGGATAACTATGGCTACACCTTC
CDR3 protein: CASSQDNYGYTF

J gene: TRBJ1-1
clone size: .
V gene: TRBV5-4
CDR3 length: 15
D gene: .
CDR3 DNA: TGTGCCAGCAGCTCGCTTGGGGGGATCAACACTGAAGCTTTCTTT
CDR3 protein: CASSSLGGINTEAFF

J gene: TRBJ2-1
clone size: .
V gene: TRBV6-1
CDR3 length: 16
D gene: TRBD1
CDR3 DNA: TGTGCCAGCAGTGGACCCGGACAGGGCCTACGGGATGAGCAGTTCTTC
CDR3 protein: CASSGPGQGLRDEQFF

J gene: TRBJ1-5
clone size: few
V gene: TRBV9
CDR3 length: 15
D gene: .
CDR3 DNA: TGTGCCAGCAGCGTATGGGACGATAGCAATCAGCCCCAGCATTTT
CDR3 protein: CASSVWDDSNQPQHF

J gene: TRBJ2-7
clone size: once
V gene: TRBV6-5
CDR3 length: 16
D gene: .
CDR3 DNA: TGTGCCAGCAGTTACAGTCTTCGGGACCTCTCCTACGAGCAGTACTTC
CDR3 protein: CASSYSLRDLSYEQYF

J gene: TRBJ1-1
clone size: .
V gene: TRBV7-9
CDR3 length: 16
D gene: .
CDR3 DNA: TGTGCCAGCAGCTACCCAGTCAGGATCGCAGACACTGAAGCTTTCTTT
CDR3 protein: CASSYPVRIADTEAFF

J gene: TRBJ2-2
clone size: .
V gene: TRBV30
CDR3 length: 12
D gene: .
CDR3 DNA: TGTGCCTGGAGGTTCCCCCCCGGGGAGCTGTTTTTT
CDR3 protein: CAWRFPPGELFF

J gene: TRBJ2-1
clone size: .
V gene: TRBV21-1
CDR3 length: 16
D gene: .
CDR3 DNA: TGTGCCAGCAGCAACAAGGGGGGACCCTCCTACAATGAGCAGTTCTTC
CDR3 protein: CASSNKGGPSYNEQFF

J gene: TRBJ2-2
clone size: .
V gene: TRBV4-3
CDR3 length: 14
D gene: .
CDR3 DNA: TGCGCCAGCAGCCAAGATTTAGACACCGGGGAGCTGTTTTTT
CDR3 protein: CASSQDLDTGELFF

J gene: TRBJ2-7
clone size: once
V gene: TRBV28
CDR3 length: 15
D gene: TRBD2
CDR3 DNA: TGTGCCAGCAGGCTATTAGCGGGAGTAAGGCACGAGCAGTACTTC
CDR3 protein: CASRLLAGVRHEQYF

J gene: TRBJ2-7
clone size: .
V gene: TRBV7-3
CDR3 length: 12
D gene: .
CDR3 DNA: TGTGCCAGCAGCTATAAAGGCGGCGAGCAGTACTTC
CDR3 protein: CASSYKGGEQYF

J gene: TRBJ1-2
clone size: .
V gene: TRBV28
CDR3 length: 14
D gene: .
CDR3 DNA: TGTGCCAGCAGTTTATCAACCTTCGACTATGGCTACACCTTC
CDR3 protein: CASSLSTFDYGYTF

J gene: TRBJ2-3
clone size: .
V gene: TRBV21-1
CDR3 length: 11
D gene: .
CDR3 DNA: TGTGCCAGCGGCACAGGGGATACGCAGTATTTT
CDR3 protein: CASGTGDTQYF

J gene: TRBJ2-7
clone size: .
V gene: TRBV12-2
CDR3 length: 18
D gene: .
CDR3 DNA: TGTGCAAGTCGCTTAGCCCCTAGCGCGTTCCTTGAACGGTACGAGCAGTACTTC
CDR3 protein: CASRLAPSAFLERYEQYF

J gene: TRBJ2-7
clone size: .
V gene: TRBV7-7
CDR3 length: 13
D gene: .
CDR3 DNA: TGTGCCAGCAGCCTCCAGGTTGGGCGGGAGCAGTACTTC
CDR3 protein: CASSLQVGREQYF

J gene: TRBJ2-5
clone size: .
V gene: TRBV5-8
CDR3 length: 16
D gene: .
CDR3 DNA: TGTGCCAGCAGCTGGGGCCAGGTATACCGGCAAGAGACCCAGTACTTC
CDR3 protein: CASSWGQVYRQETQYF

J gene: TRBJ1-2
clone size: .
V gene: TRBV28
CDR3 length: 17
D gene: .
CDR3 DNA: TGTGCCAGCAGACGCAAGGGCAGGGTCCTGTCCAACTATGGCTACACCTTC
CDR3 protein: CASRRKGRVLSNYGYTF

J gene: TRBJ2-7
clone size: few
V gene: TRBV14
CDR3 length: 17
D gene: TRBD2
CDR3 DNA: TGTGCCAGCAGCCAAGAGGTACCGGGAGGGGAGTCCTACGAGCAGTACTTC
CDR3 protein: CASSQEVPGGESYEQYF

J gene: TRBJ2-7
clone size: .
V gene: TRBV19
CDR3 length: 14
D gene: .
CDR3 DNA: TGTGCCAGTAGTATAGGATCAGCACACTACGAGCAGTACTTC
CDR3 protein: CASSIGSAHYEQYF

J gene: TRBJ2-7
clone size: .
V gene: TRBV5-1
CDR3 length: 18
D gene: TRBD2
CDR3 DNA: TGCGCCAGCAGCTCCTCACTAATACTAGCGGGAGGGAGGGGCGAGCAGTACTTC
CDR3 protein: CASSSSLILAGGRGEQYF

J gene: TRBJ1-5
clone size: .
V gene: TRBV6-5
CDR3 length: 11
D gene: .
CDR3 DNA: TGTGCCAGCAGTTCCGGCGGGCCCCAGCATTTT
CDR3 protein: CASSSGGPQHF

J gene: TRBJ2-1
clone size: .
V gene: TRBV5-1
CDR3 length: 16
D gene: .
CDR3 DNA: TGCGCCAGCAATTCCCTCGAGGGGGTCACCTACAATGAGCAGTTCTTC
CDR3 protein: CASNSLEGVTYNEQFF

J gene: TRBJ2-1
clone size: .
V gene: TRBV28
CDR3 length: 15
D gene: .
CDR3 DNA: TGTGCCAGCAGTCCGCAGCGGCTCCCGTACAATGAGCAGTTCTTC
CDR3 protein: CASSPQRLPYNEQFF

J gene: TRBJ2-4
clone size: .
V gene: TRBV2
CDR3 length: 15
D gene: .
CDR3 DNA: TGTGCCAGCACCGAGGGACCTTCAATACTCGAAATTCAGTACTTC
CDR3 protein: CASTEGPSILEIQYF

J gene: TRBJ2-1
clone size: .
V gene: TRBV4-1
CDR3 length: 16
D gene: .
CDR3 DNA: TGCGCCAGCAGCCAAGCCCCCAGCGTCCCCTACAATGAGCAGTTCTTC
CDR3 protein: CASSQAPSVPYNEQFF

J gene: TRBJ2-5
clone size: once
V gene: TRBV29-1
CDR3 length: 14
D gene: .
CDR3 DNA: TGCAGCGTTGATTTGGACAGCCAACAAGAGACCCAGTACTTC
CDR3 protein: CSVDLDSQQETQYF

J gene: TRBJ2-1
clone size: .
V gene: TRBV27
CDR3 length: 20
D gene: TRBD2
CDR3 DNA: TGTGCCAGCAGTACCAACGGAGCGGGAGGGCCCTTATCCTACGACAATGAGCAGTTCTTC
CDR3 protein: CASSTNGAGGPLSYDNEQFF

J gene: TRBJ2-7
clone size: .
V gene: TRBV11-3
CDR3 length: 16
D gene: TRBD2
CDR3 DNA: TGTGCCAGCAGCTACAAGGGGGGACTAGCGGAGTACGAGCAGTACTTC
CDR3 protein: CASSYKGGLAEYEQYF

J gene: TRBJ2-7
clone size: .
V gene: TRBV2
CDR3 length: 13
D gene: .
CDR3 DNA: TGTGCCAGCAGTGGGCACTTTTCCTACGAGCAGTACTTC
CDR3 protein: CASSGHFSYEQYF

J gene: TRBJ2-7
clone size: .
V gene: TRBV27
CDR3 length: 14
D gene: TRBD1
CDR3 DNA: TGTGCCAGCAGTTCCGGACAGGGGGCATGGGAGCAGTACTTC
CDR3 protein: CASSSGQGAWEQYF

J gene: TRBJ2-7
clone size: .
V gene: TRBV13
CDR3 length: 17
D gene: .
CDR3 DNA: TGTGCCAGCAGCTTAGGCCCGGCGGGCCTCGCCCTAGGGGAGCAGTACTTC
CDR3 protein: CASSLGPAGLALGEQYF

J gene: TRBJ2-7
clone size: .
V gene: TRBV27
CDR3 length: 14
D gene: .
CDR3 DNA: TGTGCCAGCAGTCCGATTGGGACGGCGAACGAGCAGTACTTC
CDR3 protein: CASSPIGTANEQYF